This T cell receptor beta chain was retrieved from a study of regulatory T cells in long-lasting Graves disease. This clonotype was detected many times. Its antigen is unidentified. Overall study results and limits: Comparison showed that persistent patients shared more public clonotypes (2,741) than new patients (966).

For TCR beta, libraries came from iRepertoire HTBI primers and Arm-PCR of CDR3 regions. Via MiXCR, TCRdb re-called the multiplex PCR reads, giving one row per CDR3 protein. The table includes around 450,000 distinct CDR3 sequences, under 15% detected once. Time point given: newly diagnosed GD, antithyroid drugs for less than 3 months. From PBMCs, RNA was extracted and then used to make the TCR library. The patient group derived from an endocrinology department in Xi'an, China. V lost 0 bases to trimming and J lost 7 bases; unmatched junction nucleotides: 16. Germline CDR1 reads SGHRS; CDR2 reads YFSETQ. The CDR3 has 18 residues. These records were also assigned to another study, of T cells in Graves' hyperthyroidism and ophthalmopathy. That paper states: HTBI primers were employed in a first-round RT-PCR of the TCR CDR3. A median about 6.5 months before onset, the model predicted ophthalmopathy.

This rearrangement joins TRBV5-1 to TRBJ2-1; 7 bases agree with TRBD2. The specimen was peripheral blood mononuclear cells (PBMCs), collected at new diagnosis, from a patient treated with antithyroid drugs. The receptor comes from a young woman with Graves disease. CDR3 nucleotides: TGCGCCAGCAGCTTGGGGGGTAGCGGGTTGAAAGGATTGAATGAGCAGTTCTTC. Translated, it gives CASSLGGSGLKGLNEQFF.